This TCR beta chain was retrieved from a study of CD4 T cells in relation to SARS-CoV-2 and coronaviruses. Study outcomes and limitations: Each donor contributed either pre-pandemic or post-infection samples, not both.

V was trimmed by 1 base and J by 9 bases, leaving 19 bases between them. The CDR3 is made up of 16 amino acids. The germline V gene has CDR1 KGHSY and CDR2 FQNENV. For less than eleven days, around 91,000 sorted CD4+ cells grew with T cell-depleted PBMCs and CEF. With respect to this clone: Its antigen is as yet unknown.

CEF-cultured naive and memory CD4+ T cell DNA got survey-level sequencing. Measured with immunoSEQ multiplex PCR; TCRdb has only the in-frame clones, and not every one. Counted here are approximately 41,000 clones, more than 60% occurring once; the ten biggest clones make up roughly 20%. The rearrangement uses TRBV16 and TRBJ2-1; D gene ambiguous. The receptor's source is an adult with COVID-19. Sequences were obtained from memory CD4+ T cells from PBMCs, cultured in vitro. CDR3 bases: TGTGCCAGCAGCCAATTCTTGTCGCCGGGTGGCTCTGAGCAGTTCTTC. It yields the protein CASSQFLSPGGSEQFF.